This entry lists 8 T cell receptor beta chains sequenced from one sample in a study of T-cell reconstitution after alpha-beta-depleted transplantation in children. Unique molecular identifiers featured in how the TCRbeta library was prepared. A single record per CDR3 protein comes from TCRdb applying MiXCR to the PCR reads. The sample consists of hundreds of thousands of distinct CDR3 sequences, 32% of them appearing once. Specimen: PBMCs from the stem cell graft donor, collected from the stem cell graft. The receptor source for this set is a human donor who donated a stem cell graft to a child with aplastic anemia.

Only a few counts were recorded for this clonotype. V gene TRBV12-3 or TRBV12-4 combines with J gene TRBJ1-4; possibly TRBD1 for D (5 bases). CDR3 length: 14 residues. With 5 bases removed from V and 6 bases from J, the gap between germline ends came to 13 bases. The CDR3 is CASSGSGGYEKLFF. CDR3 DNA sequence: TGTGCCAGCAGTGGATCTGGGGGTTATGAAAAACTGTTTTTT.

This clonotype was seen more than once but under ten times. The chain links TRBV12-3 or TRBV12-4 to TRBJ2-2; 11 bases are a match to TRBD2. J was trimmed by 5 bases and V by 6 bases; bases with no gene match: 11. The CDR3 consists of 17 residues. CDR3 sequence reads: CASRLDWTSGRTGELFF. The CDR3 DNA reads TGTGCCAGCAGATTGGACTGGACTAGCGGGCGAACCGGGGAGCTGTTTTTT.

This clonotype was found once. The V gene is TRBV11-2, the J gene TRBJ2-1; 12 bases fit TRBD2. The V and J ends lost 5 bases and 7 bases, in that order; junction bases with no gene match: 9. Germline V CDR1 and CDR2: SGHAT, FQNNGV. This CDR3 comprises 16 residues. The DNA for the CDR3 is TGTGCCAGCAGCACCATTCGGACTAGCGGGATGAATGAGCAGTTCTTC. It is translated as CASSTIRTSGMNEQFF. The whole variable domain, remainder taken from reference TRBV11-2 and TRBJ2-1, is EAGVAQSPRYKIIEKRQSVAFWCNPISGHATLYWYQQILGQGPKLLIQFQNNGVVDDSQLPKDRFSAERLKGVDSTLKIQPAKLEDSAVYLCASSTIRTSGMNEQFFGPGTRLTVL.

This clonotype has a count of ten or more. CDR3 DNA: TGCGCCAGCAGCCAAGAGCTAACCTTTCGAGGGGGACGGCGTCAGCCCCAGCATTTT. Protein product: CASSQELTFRGGRRQPQHF. The chain combines TRBV4-3 with TRBJ1-5, with a tentative D call TRBD1 (6 bases). From germline, CDR1 is LGHNA and CDR2 YSLEER. V lost 0 bases and J lost 6, with 24 bases in between. This CDR3 region has 19 residues.

The rearrangement uses TRBV7-9 and TRBJ1-1; 9 nucleotides match TRBD1. This CDR3 has 15 residues. The germline gives CDR1 SEHNR, CDR2 FQNEAQ (reference sequence). The V segment lost 0 bases and the J segment 11 bases; nucleotides outside the gene matches: 10. The CDR3 here is CASSLADRGPWGAFF. DNA of the CDR3: TGTGCCAGCAGCTTAGCGGACAGGGGCCCTTGGGGGGCTTTCTTT.

The chain joins TRBV29-1 to TRBJ2-1; 8 bases align to TRBD2. With 7 bases clipped from V and 0 bases from J, the junction kept 23 bases outside the gene matches. The CDR3 length is 20 residues. Germline loops: CDR1 SQVTM, CDR2 ANQGSEA. The chain's CDR3 is CSAGGTGLVFIGSSYNEQFF. The CDR3 DNA follows: TGCAGCGCCGGAGGGACGGGACTAGTTTTTATAGGAAGCTCCTACAATGAGCAGTTCTTC.

This clonotype was counted between two and nine times. The V gene is TRBV20-1, the J gene TRBJ2-3, with TRBD2 identical over 10 bases. V lost 4 bases and J lost 3; bases outside the gene matches: 7. The CDR3 covers 15 residues. The germline CDR1 and CDR2 sequences are DFQATT and SNEGSKA (reference sequence). The CDR3 protein is CSATFLAGVTDTQYF. CDR3 nucleotides: TGCAGTGCTACCTTTCTAGCGGGAGTAACAGATACGCAGTATTTT.

In nucleotides, the CDR3 is TGTGCCAGCATCCTACGTCCGCGACTACCGAACAATGAGCAGTTCTTC. Translated: CASILRPRLPNNEQFF. This chain connects TRBV11-3 to TRBJ2-1; possible D gene TRBD2, 5 bases. There are 16 residues in the CDR3. Germline V CDR1 and CDR2: SGHNT, YENEEA. The ends were cut back, 7 bases at V and 5 bases at J, with 21 bases in the middle.